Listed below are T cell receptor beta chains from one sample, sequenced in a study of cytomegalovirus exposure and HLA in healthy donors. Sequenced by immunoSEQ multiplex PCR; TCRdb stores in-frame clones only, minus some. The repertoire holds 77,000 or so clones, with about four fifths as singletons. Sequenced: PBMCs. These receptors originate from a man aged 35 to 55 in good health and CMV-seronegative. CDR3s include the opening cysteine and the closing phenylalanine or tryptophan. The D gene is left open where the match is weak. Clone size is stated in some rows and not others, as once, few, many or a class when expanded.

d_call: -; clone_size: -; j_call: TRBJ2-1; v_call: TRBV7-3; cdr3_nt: TGTGCCAGCAGCTTGGGGCCCGTCTACAATGAGCAGTTCTTC; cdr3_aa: CASSLGPVYNEQFF
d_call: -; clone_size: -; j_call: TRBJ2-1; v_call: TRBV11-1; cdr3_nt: TGTGCCGTCGGGGACTCCCCTTACAATGAGCAGTTCTTC; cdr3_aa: CAVGDSPYNEQFF
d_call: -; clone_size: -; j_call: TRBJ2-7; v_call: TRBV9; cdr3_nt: TGTGCCAGCAGCGCCGGGCGAACAGGTCCCTACGAGCAGTACTTC; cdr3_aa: CASSAGRTGPYEQYF
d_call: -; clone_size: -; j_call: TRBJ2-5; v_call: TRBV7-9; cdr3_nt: TGTTCCAGCAGTACTCCATACAGCAACACCCAAGAGACCCAGTACTTC; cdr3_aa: CSSSTPYSNTQETQYF
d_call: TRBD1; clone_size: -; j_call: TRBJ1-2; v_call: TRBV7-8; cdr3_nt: TGTGCCAGCAGCTTAGCTCTCCACAGGGGGCGCGGGAGCTATGGCTACACCTTC; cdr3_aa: CASSLALHRGRGSYGYTF
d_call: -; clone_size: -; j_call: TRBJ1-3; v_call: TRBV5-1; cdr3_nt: TGCGCCAGCAGCTTGGGCCCAGGGAACGGAAACACCATATATTTT; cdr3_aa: CASSLGPGNGNTIYF
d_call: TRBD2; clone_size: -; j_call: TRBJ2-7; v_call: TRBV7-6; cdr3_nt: TGTGCCAGCAGCACCGGGACTAGGCTATACGAGCAGTACTTC; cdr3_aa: CASSTGTRLYEQYF
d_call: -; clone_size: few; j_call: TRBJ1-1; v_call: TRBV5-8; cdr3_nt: TGTGCCTGCCTGCGGATGAACACTGAAGCTTTCTTT; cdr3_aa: CACLRMNTEAFF
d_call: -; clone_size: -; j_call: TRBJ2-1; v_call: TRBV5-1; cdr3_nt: TGCGCCAGCAGCCTGGACGGGTACAATGAGCAGTTCTTC; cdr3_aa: CASSLDGYNEQFF
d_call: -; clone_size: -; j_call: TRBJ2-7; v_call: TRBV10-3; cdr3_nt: TGTGCCATCAGTGAGTCGAACAGCGGGTTCTACGAGCAGTACTTC; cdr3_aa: CAISESNSGFYEQYF
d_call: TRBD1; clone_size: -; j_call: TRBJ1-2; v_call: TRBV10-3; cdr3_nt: TGTGCCATCAGTGAGACGGGACAGGTAGATGGCTACACCTTC; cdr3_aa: CAISETGQVDGYTF